Presented here are 29 T cell receptor beta chains from one specimen sequenced in a study of T cells in Graves' hyperthyroidism and ophthalmopathy (dated by TCRdb to the late 2010s). The library was generated by multiplex PCR. Reads for this sample came from an Illumina HiSeq 2000. TCR beta CDR3 regions were amplified from RNA transcripts. A first-round RT-PCR of the TCR CDR3 used the HTBI primer set with the Qiagen OneStep RT-PCR kit. TCRdb reprocessed the public reads (quality trimming at Q25 with fastp, clone calling with MiXCR) and kept in-frame beta chains. For every CDR3 protein sequence, its rows merge into one entry that carries the most common genes and DNA. The sample contains under 350,000 distinct CDR3 sequences, approximately 13% of them found a single time. 30% to 35% of the sample belongs to the ten largest clones. Sample: blood. The receptor source for this set is a woman aged 40 to 50 with Graves' ophthalmopathy.

This clonotype was picked up many times. The chain couples TRBV6-1 to TRBJ2-3, with a weak D call TRBD2 (6 bases). Trimming stripped 5 bases from V and 0 bases from J, with 24 bases between. The CDR3 is made up of 19 amino acids. The germline gives CDR1 MNHNS, CDR2 SASEGT. This chain's CDR3 is CASSYGGIQSETSTDTQYF. CDR3 nucleotide sequence: TGTGCCAGCAGTTATGGAGGGATACAAAGTGAGACTAGCACAGATACGCAGTATTTT.

This clonotype has just a few counts. The rearrangement uses TRBV15 and TRBJ2-7; 12 nucleotides align to TRBD2. The CDR3 is 20 amino acids. With V trimmed by 1 base and J by 4 bases, 17 bases remained unmatched. Germline CDR1 and CDR2: LNHNV and YYDKDF (reference sequence). The DNA of the CDR3 is TGTGCCACCAGCAGAGGGGTGGGACTAGCGGGTTCCACAGTCCGGTACGAGCAGTACTTC. The encoded protein is CATSRGVGLAGSTVRYEQYF.

This chain links TRBV14 with TRBJ2-1; D uncertain. Trimming cost V 3 bases and J 7 bases, with 10 bases left between them. Germline CDR1 and CDR2: SGHDN and FVKESK. The CDR3 runs 13 residues. This CDR3 is CASSQARLNEQFF. CDR3 nucleotide sequence: TGTGCCAGCAGCCAGGCCAGGTTAAATGAGCAGTTCTTC.

DNA of the CDR3: TGTGCCAGCAGCCAATTGGCGGTGGAGGGAAACACCATATATTTT. Its protein is CASSQLAVEGNTIYF. V is TRBV3-1 and J is TRBJ1-3; D gene ambiguous. V was clipped by 2 bases and J by 4 bases, with 12 bases between them. CDR1 is LGHDT and CDR2 is YNNKEL in the germline V gene (reference sequence). This CDR3 contains 15 residues.

This clonotype came up many times. This chain uses TRBV7-6 with TRBJ2-3; TRBD1 matches 11 bases. Germline loops: CDR1 SGHVS, CDR2 FNYEAQ. V trimming: 6 bases; J trimming: 3 bases; junction bases outside the gene matches: 11. The CDR3 is 17 residues long. The CDR3 region has the DNA TGTGCCAGCAGTCCCCGGACAGGGGGCGTTTCTACAGATACGCAGTATTTT. Its translation is CASSPRTGGVSTDTQYF.

This clonotype was detected many times. The V gene is TRBV7-9, the J gene TRBJ2-2; TRBD2 matches 8 bases. The junction had 14 bases not matched to a gene; V was cut back by 4 bases and J by 4 bases. Germline V lookup: CDR1 SEHNR, CDR2 FQNEAQ (reference sequence). CDR3 size: 18 residues. The CDR3 reads CASSSLAGLNLITGELFF. For the CDR3, the DNA is TGTGCCAGCAGCTCCCTAGCGGGCCTCAACTTAATCACCGGGGAGCTGTTTTTT.

This clonotype has ten or more counts. This chain uses TRBV7-8 with TRBJ1-2; TRBD1 matches 7 bases. Germline CDR1 SGHVS, CDR2 FQNEAQ. The CDR3 contains 13 residues. Trimming cost V 6 bases and J 8 bases; bases outside gene matches: 9. The CDR3 coding sequence is TGTGCCAGCAGTTTGGGGCAGGGGGGGGGCTACACCTTC. This translates into CASSLGQGGGYTF.

This clonotype was found many times. The chain is built from TRBV20-1 and TRBJ2-7, with 9 bases aligning to TRBD1. The CDR3 extends over 16 amino acids. Germline trimming cut 0 bases from V and 3 bases from J; bases unmatched to any gene: 9. The V gene's germline CDR1 is DFQATT and CDR2 SNEGSKA (reference sequence). The CDR3: CSARETRGTGFYEQYF. As DNA, the CDR3 is TGCAGTGCTAGAGAGACGCGAGGGACAGGGTTCTACGAGCAGTACTTC.

The chain couples TRBV14 to TRBJ2-7, with D tentatively TRBD2 (6 bases). V lost 1 base and J 2 bases, leaving 18 bases between the germline ends. The CDR3 sequence is 17 residues long. In germline, CDR1 is SGHDN, CDR2 FVKESK. The CDR3 reads CASSQVPLRGIPYEQYF. CDR3 in DNA: TGTGCCAGCAGCCAAGTCCCCCTTCGGGGGATCCCCTACGAGCAGTACTTC.

The table lists this clonotype with a few counts. The V call is TRBV20-1, the J call TRBJ2-1, with D possibly being TRBD2 (6 bases). Germline V gene data show CDR1 as DFQATT and CDR2 as SNEGSKA (reference sequence). V was clipped by 3 bases and J by 3 bases, with 9 bases between them. The CDR3 has 13 amino acids. The CDR3, as DNA: TGCAGTGCTAGTGGGGGGTTCTACAATGAGCAGTTCTTC. It encodes CSASGGFYNEQFF.

This clonotype was seen repeatedly, ten times or more. The CDR3 DNA follows: TGTGCCAGCAGTATTTTGAGGGACTTCGGGGGGAACACCGGGGAGCTGTTTTTT. Amino acid sequence: CASSILRDFGGNTGELFF. The chain links TRBV27 to TRBJ2-2, with D perhaps matching TRBD2 (6 bases). Germline V gene sequence: CDR1 MNHEY, CDR2 SMNVEV (reference sequence). The CDR3 is made up of 18 amino acids. Trimming stripped 5 bases from V and 1 base from J, with 20 bases between.

This chain connects TRBV28 to TRBJ1-5; TRBD1 is a possible D gene (5 bases). Germline V CDR1 and CDR2: MDHEN, SYDVKM. This CDR3 contains 18 residues. V was shortened by 7 bases and J by 0 bases, with 22 bases between the two germline ends. The CDR3 sequence is CASTLNRSGYHSNQPQHF. DNA of the CDR3: TGTGCCAGCACCCTCAATCGATCAGGGTATCATAGCAATCAGCCCCAGCATTTT.

The rearrangement uses TRBV28 and TRBJ1-2, with 9 bases aligning to TRBD1. The CDR3 is made up of 13 amino acids. Germline assignment: CDR1 MDHEN and CDR2 SYDVKM. V shed 4 bases and J 12 bases; nucleotides not matched to a gene: 9. The CDR3 protein is CASSSGQGTSHTF. The CDR3 nucleotides are TGTGCCAGCAGTTCTGGACAGGGGACGAGTCACACCTTC.

This clonotype came up a few times. The chain joins TRBV27 to TRBJ2-3; 14 bases are shared with TRBD2. V dropped 5 bases and J dropped 4; count of bases not matched to a gene: 8. The germline V gene encodes CDR1 MNHEY and CDR2 SMNVEV (reference sequence). The CDR3 has 17 residues. The CDR3 region is CASSPMTSGRAADTQYF. The CDR3 coding sequence is TGTGCCAGCAGTCCAATGACTAGCGGGAGGGCCGCAGATACGCAGTATTTT.

This clonotype was seen ten or more times. The chain joins TRBV12-3 or TRBV12-4 to TRBJ1-2, with TRBD1 matching over 10 bases. The CDR3 loop spans 14 amino acids. V gave up 4 bases and J gave up 7 bases; unmatched junction bases: 6. The CDR3 loop is CASSSGTGAFGYTF. The DNA of the CDR3 is TGTGCCAGCAGTTCCGGGACAGGGGCATTTGGCTACACCTTC.

Ten or more counts support this clonotype. The rearrangement links TRBV28 to TRBJ2-3, with 8 bases lining up with TRBD1. The V gene end was trimmed by 5 bases and the J gene end by 1 base; junction bases not matched to a gene: 14. The germline V gene has CDR1 MDHEN and CDR2 SYDVKM. The CDR3 spans 18 residues. The CDR3, as DNA: TGTGCCAGCAGTATGGACAGGGTAATCGCCACTGGCACAGATACGCAGTATTTT. Protein: CASSMDRVIATGTDTQYF. Using reference TRBV28 and TRBJ2-3 for the parts outside the CDR3, the full variable domain is DVKVTQSSRYLVKRTGEKVFLECVQDMDHENMFWYRQDPGLGLRLIYFSYDVKMKEKGDIPEGYSVSREKKERFSLILESASTNQTSMYLCASSMDRVIATGTDTQYFGPGTRLTVL.

In this sample, this clonotype turned up many times. The chain joins TRBV5-5 to TRBJ2-5, with D unresolved. V lost 2 bases, J lost 1 base, and 9 bases lay in between. The CDR3 runs to 14 residues. Germline V gene data show CDR1 as SGHKS and CDR2 as YYEKEE (reference sequence). CDR3 region: CASSLRWAQETQYF. CDR3 bases: TGTGCCAGCAGCTTACGGTGGGCCCAAGAGACCCAGTACTTC.

The sample holds many counts of this clonotype. This CDR3 is CSYRGHLSTEAFF. The CDR3 region has the DNA TGCAGTTACAGGGGGCATCTGAGCACTGAAGCTTTCTTT. V usage is TRBV20-1 and J usage is TRBJ1-1; 9 bases agree with TRBD1. In germline, CDR1 is DFQATT, CDR2 SNEGSKA (reference sequence). The trim removed 8 bases at V and 4 bases at J, leaving 8 bases unmatched. The length of the CDR3 is 13 residues.

This clonotype was seen many times. The chain is built from TRBV20-1 and TRBJ2-3; 9 positions agree with TRBD1. The CDR3 has 14 residues. The ends lost 6 bases at V and 7 bases at J; junction bases unmatched: 11. Germline CDR1 and CDR2: DFQATT and SNEGSKA (reference sequence). The chain's CDR3 is CSADGQGSFNTQYF. CDR3 DNA: TGCAGTGCAGACGGACAGGGGTCCTTTAATACGCAGTATTTT.

This clonotype has ten or more counts. V and J are TRBV20-1 and TRBJ2-3; TRBD2 agrees at 9 bases. CDR1 is DFQATT, CDR2 SNEGSKA, per germline (reference sequence). The CDR3 extends over 17 amino acids. The V and J ends lost 2 bases and 3 bases, in that order; junction bases with no gene match: 12. CDR3 sequence reads: CSARKPGTSLTTDTQYF. The CDR3 coding sequence is TGCAGTGCTAGAAAACCCGGGACTAGCCTTACGACAGATACGCAGTATTTT.

In its sample, this clonotype was seen a few times. The chain carries TRBV7-9 and TRBJ1-5; D not certain. The germline CDR1 and CDR2 sequences are SEHNR and FQNEAQ (reference sequence). The ends were cut back, 3 bases at V and 5 bases at J, with 5 bases in the middle. This CDR3 is built from 12 residues. The CDR3 region is CASSFLDQPQHF. CDR3 in DNA: TGTGCCAGCAGCTTTTTGGATCAGCCCCAGCATTTT.

This clonotype was counted at least ten times. The chain combines TRBV7-9 with TRBJ1-2; 8 positions agree with TRBD1. The CDR3 is 14 residues long. The germline V gene encodes CDR1 SEHNR and CDR2 FQNEAQ (reference sequence). Losses at the gene ends were 5 bases for V and 4 bases for J; bases not matched to a gene: 6. The chain's CDR3 is CASSEPGQGYGYTF. The CDR3 region has the DNA TGTGCCAGCAGCGAACCCGGACAGGGCTATGGCTACACCTTC.

This clonotype was counted ten times or more. This chain uses TRBV28 with TRBJ1-2; 9 nucleotides align to TRBD1. Germline CDR1 MDHEN, CDR2 SYDVKM. With V trimmed by 5 bases and J by 7 bases, 11 bases remained unmatched. This CDR3 comprises 15 residues. The CDR3 here is CASSENRGRLTGYTF. CDR3 nucleotide sequence: TGTGCCAGCAGTGAAAACAGGGGGCGCCTTACTGGCTACACCTTC.

This clonotype has at least ten counts. The chain recombines TRBV3-1 with TRBJ1-1; no clear D. V lost 1 base to trimming and J lost 7 bases, with 10 bases between them. The germline CDR1 and CDR2 sequences are LGHDT and YNNKEL (reference sequence). The CDR3 loop spans 13 amino acids. The DNA of the CDR3 is TGTGCCAGCAGCCAAGTCGAAGGATTTGAAGCTTTCTTT. Residues: CASSQVEGFEAFF.

This clonotype has at least ten counts. The V and J genes are TRBV11-1 and TRBJ2-1, with TRBD2 matching 13 bases. Germline CDR1 reads SGHAT; CDR2 reads FQDESV (reference sequence). V gave up 5 bases and J gave up 4 bases; unmatched junction bases: 5. The CDR3 contains 16 residues. The CDR3 loop reads CASSPLLAGGYNEQFF. DNA for the CDR3: TGTGCCAGCAGCCCCCTACTAGCGGGAGGGTACAATGAGCAGTTCTTC.

The V gene is TRBV6-2 or TRBV6-3, the J gene TRBJ2-2, with TRBD2 matching 11 bases. V lost 8 bases, J lost 4 bases, and 3 bases stayed unmatched. Germline values: CDR1 MNHEY, CDR2 SVGEGT. The CDR3 has 14 residues. In DNA, the CDR3 is TGTGCCAGCCGACTAGCGGGGATCACCGGGGAGCTGTTTTTT. Residues: CASRLAGITGELFF.

This clonotype showed up just a few times. This chain joins TRBV5-1 and TRBJ2-3; 12 bases map to TRBD2. Unmatched junction bases numbered 7, after V lost 4 bases and J lost 4 bases. This CDR3 is 16 amino acids long. Germline CDR1 is SGHRS and CDR2 is YFSETQ. The CDR3 region is CASSPTSGGGADTQYF. The CDR3 DNA follows: TGCGCCAGCAGCCCGACTAGCGGGGGAGGCGCAGATACGCAGTATTTT. The full variable domain, completed using reference TRBV5-1 and TRBJ2-3, is KAGVTQTPRYLIKTRGQQVTLSCSPISGHRSVSWYQQTPGQGLQFLFEYFSETQRNKGNFPGRFSGRQFSNSRSEMNVSTLELGDSALYLCASSPTSGGGADTQYFGPGTRLTVL.

A note on this clonotype: A much larger clone lies one base from this, so it may be a read error. The chain is built from TRBV7-9 and TRBJ1-2; 7 nucleotides align to TRBD1. This CDR3 has 13 residues. The germline gives CDR1 SEHNR, CDR2 FQNEAQ (reference sequence). CDR3 bases: TGTGCCGGCAGCCTACAGGGGTACTATGGCTACACCTTC. Translating gives CAGSLQGYYGYTF. The full variable domain, with the rest looked up from reference TRBV7-9 and TRBJ1-2, is DTGVSQNPRHKITKRGQNVTFRCDPISEHNRLYWYRQTLGQGPEFLTYFQNEAQLEKSRLLSDRFSAERPKGSFSTLEIQRTEQGDSAMYLCAGSLQGYYGYTFGSGTRLTVV.

In its sample, this clonotype was seen a few times. The J gene is TRBJ1-5, the V gene TRBV20-1, with 9 nucleotides matching TRBD1. Germline lookup yields CDR1 DFQATT and CDR2 SNEGSKA (reference sequence). V dropped 0 bases and J dropped 4; count of bases not matched to a gene: 4. The CDR3 covers 15 residues. The CDR3 nucleotides are TGCAGTGCTAGAGAGGACAGGGGAGGGAATCAGCCCCAGCATTTT. It specifies CSAREDRGGNQPQHF.